These T cell receptor beta chains were read from a single sample in a study of shared clonotypes between healthy human individuals. This table comes from immunoSEQ multiplex PCR, and its TCRdb copy is limited to in-frame clones, with some not included. The table records some 2 million clones, about 95% of them present only once. The specimen sequenced was naive CD8+ T cells sorted from blood. These receptors were obtained from a man between 18 and 35 years old in good health. Each CDR3 is given with its conserved first and last residue. The D gene is left open where the match is weak. Not all rows give a size; the values are once, few, many and, for expanded clones, a class.

j_call clone_size d_call v_call cdr3_aa cdr3_nt
TRBJ2-1 NA TRBD2 TRBV7-9 CASSLSLAVSYNEQFF TGTGCCAGCAGCCTATCTCTAGCGGTCTCCTACAATGAGCAGTTCTTC
TRBJ2-7 NA NA TRBV4-1 CASSHDRSYEQYF TGCGCCAGCAGCCACGACCGGTCCTACGAGCAGTACTTC
TRBJ2-7 NA NA TRBV6-1 CASSDGASVYEQYF TGTGCCAGCAGTGATGGCGCTAGCGTATACGAGCAGTACTTC
TRBJ2-1 NA TRBD1 TRBV6-5 CASSPGTGTNEQFF TGTGCCAGCAGTCCCGGGACAGGGACGAATGAGCAGTTCTTC
TRBJ2-7 NA NA TRBV10-3 CAISDLAYEQYF TGTGCCATCAGTGACCTCGCCTACGAGCAGTACTTC
TRBJ2-1 NA NA TRBV19 CASRGGGLGNEQFF TGTGCCAGTAGGGGAGGAGGTCTAGGGAATGAGCAGTTCTTC
TRBJ2-1 NA NA TRBV6-5 CASSYQGQYNEQFF TGTGCCAGCAGTTACCAGGGACAATACAATGAGCAGTTCTTC
TRBJ2-7 NA TRBD1 TRBV11-3 CASSREAGGYEQYF TGTGCCAGCAGCCGAGAGGCAGGGGGTTACGAGCAGTACTTC
TRBJ1-4 NA NA TRBV28 CASSLGQGGKLFF TGTGCCAGCAGTTTAGGGCAAGGCGGAAAACTGTTTTTT
TRBJ2-7 NA NA TRBV7-9 CASSLGRLPPYEQYF TGTGCCAGCAGCTTGGGACGGCTCCCCCCCTACGAGCAGTACTTC
TRBJ2-7 NA TRBD1 TRBV5-1 CASYWGTGSYEQYF TGCGCCAGCTACTGGGGGACAGGATCCTACGAGCAGTACTTC
TRBJ2-2 NA NA TRBV29-1 CSVSSPLVNTGELFF TGCAGCGTTTCATCGCCTTTGGTTAACACCGGGGAGCTGTTTTTT
TRBJ2-2 NA NA TRBV19 CASSIREWDGELFF TGTGCCAGTAGTATCAGGGAATGGGACGGGGAGCTGTTTTTT
TRBJ1-6 once NA TRBV19 CASGYRSAGGYNSPLHF TGTGCCAGTGGTTATAGGTCGGCAGGCGGTTATAATTCACCCCTCCACTTT
TRBJ2-7 NA NA TRBV11-2 CASSLSLLPYEQYF TGTGCCAGCAGCTTATCCTTATTGCCGTACGAGCAGTACTTC
TRBJ2-5 NA NA TRBV11-2 CASSLAGSQETQYF TGTGCCAGCAGCTTGGCGGGGAGCCAAGAGACCCAGTACTTC
TRBJ1-1 NA NA TRBV13 CASSLGLNTEAFF TGTGCCAGCAGCTTAGGCCTGAACACTGAAGCTTTCTTT
TRBJ2-1 NA NA TRBV11-2 CASSLTNEQFF TGTGCCAGCAGCTTAACTAATGAGCAGTTCTTC
TRBJ1-4 NA NA TRBV6-1 CASSWRDKLFF TGTGCCAGCAGTTGGAGGGACAAACTGTTTTTT
TRBJ2-1 NA TRBD2 TRBV18 CASSPGTSGYNEQFF TGTGCCAGCTCACCCGGGACTAGCGGGTACAATGAGCAGTTCTTC
TRBJ2-5 NA TRBD2 TRBV5-4 CASSLGLAGAGETQYF TGTGCCAGCAGCCTTGGGCTAGCGGGAGCGGGGGAGACCCAGTACTTC
TRBJ1-2 once NA TRBV7-9 CASSSTTDYGYTF TGTGCCAGCAGCTCTACGACAGATTATGGCTACACCTTC
TRBJ1-1 once NA TRBV7-9 CASSGVSSEAFF TGTGCCAGCAGCGGGGTGAGCTCTGAAGCTTTCTTT
TRBJ2-1 NA NA TRBV27 CASSPFPSSYNEQFF TGTGCCAGCAGTCCCTTCCCGAGCTCCTACAATGAGCAGTTCTTC
TRBJ1-5 NA TRBD1 TRBV9 CASGRTGSYQPQHF TGTGCCAGCGGCAGGACAGGATCTTATCAGCCCCAGCATTTT
TRBJ1-2 NA NA TRBV29-1 CSVGLAGRDYGYTF TGCAGCGTTGGTCTGGCAGGGAGAGACTATGGCTACACCTTC
TRBJ2-7 NA NA TRBV7-9 CASSFPGAGVYEQYF TGTGCCAGCAGCTTCCCCGGGGCAGGGGTTTACGAGCAGTACTTC
TRBJ1-2 NA NA TRBV9 CASSVPYEGPNYGYTF TGTGCCAGCAGCGTACCCTATGAGGGCCCTAACTATGGCTACACCTTC
TRBJ1-2 NA NA TRBV19 CASSMGHYGYTF TGTGCCAGTAGCATGGGCCACTATGGCTACACCTTC
TRBJ1-4 NA NA TRBV27 CASSFTGTNEKLFF TGTGCCAGCAGTTTTACAGGGACTAATGAAAAACTGTTTTTT
TRBJ1-4 NA TRBD1 TRBV11-1 CASSLSGGEEKLFF TGTGCCAGCAGCTTGTCAGGGGGTGAGGAAAAACTGTTTTTT
TRBJ1-2 NA TRBD1 TRBV5-1 CASSFEDRIYGYTF TGCGCCAGCAGCTTCGAGGACAGGATCTATGGCTACACCTTC
TRBJ1-4 NA TRBD1 TRBV4-2 CASSPQRDSYEKLFF TGTGCCAGCAGCCCTCAACGGGACAGCTATGAAAAACTGTTTTTT
TRBJ2-1 NA TRBD2 TRBV19 CASSISGMRYNEQFF TGTGCCAGTAGTATAAGCGGGATGAGGTACAATGAGCAGTTCTTC
TRBJ2-7 NA NA TRBV15 CATSRVPTSSHEQYF TGTGCCACCAGCAGAGTCCCGACTAGTTCACACGAGCAGTACTTC
TRBJ2-7 NA TRBD1 TRBV13 CASSPSGQGFYEQYF TGTGCCAGCAGCCCCTCCGGACAGGGGTTCTACGAGCAGTACTTC
TRBJ2-7 NA TRBD2 TRBV27 CASSLSGRGSYEQYF TGTGCCAGCAGTTTATCGGGGAGGGGATCCTACGAGCAGTACTTC
TRBJ2-2 NA NA TRBV9 CASSVADGLGHTGELFF TGTGCCAGCAGCGTTGCAGACGGCTTGGGGCACACCGGGGAGCTGTTTTTT
TRBJ1-1 NA NA TRBV7-9 CASSLGRGIGGTEAFF TGTGCCAGCAGCCTCGGAAGAGGGATTGGGGGGACTGAAGCTTTCTTT
TRBJ2-6 few NA TRBV27 CASSLLGSGANVLTF TGTGCCAGCAGTTTATTGGGCTCTGGGGCCAACGTCCTGACTTTC
TRBJ1-4 once TRBD1 TRBV29-1 CSGGQGYEKLFF TGCAGCGGGGGACAGGGGTATGAAAAACTGTTTTTT
TRBJ1-2 NA NA TRBV2 CASSDQVLDGYTF TGTGCCAGCAGTGATCAAGTTTTGGATGGCTACACCTTC